Presented here are 2 T cell receptor beta chains from one specimen sequenced in a study of T-cell memory formation after mild COVID-19. From the 5' RACE reads, TCRdb called clonotypes with MiXCR, one entry per CDR3 protein. The table has roughly 52,000 distinct CDR3 sequences, about 7% seen once. Sequences were obtained from PBMCs or a T cell subset sorted from them (not recorded which). These receptors originate from a man between 18 and 35 years old who had mild COVID-19 (a few samples of this study predate the infection). Cell type and time point are not known.

This clonotype occurred many times. This chain's CDR3 is CASSLRGTDGNIQYF. The DNA of the CDR3 is TGTGCCAGCAGCTTACGAGGGACAGATGGAAACATTCAGTACTTC. The chain uses TRBV7-8 and TRBJ2-4, with 7 bases that match TRBD1. Germline lookup yields CDR1 SGHVS and CDR2 FQNEAQ. CDR3 size: 15 residues. The V gene end was trimmed by 2 bases and the J gene end by 6 bases; junction bases not matched to a gene: 7.

This clonotype has only a few counts. The genes are TRBV6-5 and TRBJ2-2; D gene ambiguous. V shed 0 bases and J shed 5 bases, with 4 bases lying between them. The CDR3 covers 13 residues. Germline-derived CDR1 and CDR2 are MNHEY and SVGAGI. The CDR3 region is CASSYSRTGELFF. In DNA, the CDR3 is TGTGCCAGCAGTTACTCTCGAACCGGGGAGCTGTTTTTT.